This is a list of T cell receptor beta chains from one sample in a study of T-cell reconstitution after alpha-beta-depleted transplantation in children. TCRdb recomputed calls from the PCR reads with MiXCR, one row per CDR3 protein. Seen here are tens of thousands of distinct CDR3 sequences, just under 5% observed once, and the top ten hold under 20%. The specimen was PBMCs, mostly from graft donor cells, collected 180 days after TCRalphabeta/CD19-depleted stem cell transplant. The receptors were gathered from a boy in the first two years of life who had a stem cell transplant for acute myeloid leukemia, so the T cells may come from the graft donor. Both conserved end residues are part of each CDR3. The D gene is left open where the match is weak.

D gene: .
V gene: TRBV2
J gene: TRBJ1-5
CDR3 protein: CASRTQVRSNQPQHF

D gene: .
V gene: TRBV7-2
J gene: TRBJ2-7
CDR3 protein: CASSLARGLSSYEQYF

D gene: .
V gene: TRBV3-1
J gene: TRBJ1-2
CDR3 protein: CASSQTSGFNYGYTF

D gene: .
V gene: TRBV5-1
J gene: TRBJ2-1
CDR3 protein: CASHGTASNEQFF

D gene: .
V gene: TRBV15
J gene: TRBJ2-5
CDR3 protein: CATSKQPRRVGETQYF

D gene: .
V gene: TRBV20-1
J gene: TRBJ1-4
CDR3 protein: CSARGVPHSTNEKLFF

D gene: .
V gene: TRBV18
J gene: TRBJ2-3
CDR3 protein: CASSPLGEADTQYF

D gene: .
V gene: TRBV7-6
J gene: TRBJ2-2
CDR3 protein: CASSLAHGPPNTGELFF

D gene: TRBD1
V gene: TRBV7-6
J gene: TRBJ2-5
CDR3 protein: CASSSRGRRETQYF

D gene: .
V gene: TRBV3-1
J gene: TRBJ2-3
CDR3 protein: CASSHAWASRVEGTQYF

D gene: .
V gene: TRBV12-3/TRBV12-4
J gene: TRBJ1-5
CDR3 protein: CASSWDINQPQHF

D gene: .
V gene: TRBV20-1
J gene: TRBJ2-1
CDR3 protein: CSAAGLALNEQFF

D gene: .
V gene: TRBV6-5
J gene: TRBJ1-5
CDR3 protein: CASSPGDSQPQHF

D gene: .
V gene: TRBV10-3
J gene: TRBJ1-1
CDR3 protein: CAIRQMENTEAFF

D gene: TRBD2
V gene: TRBV7-8
J gene: TRBJ2-5
CDR3 protein: CASSSGLAGAYPRETQYF

D gene: .
V gene: TRBV12-3/TRBV12-4
J gene: TRBJ2-3
CDR3 protein: CASSPLGTDTQYF

D gene: TRBD1
V gene: TRBV3-1
J gene: TRBJ2-4
CDR3 protein: CASSQEGGENIQYF

D gene: .
V gene: TRBV27
J gene: TRBJ1-2
CDR3 protein: CASSPRVHYGYTF

D gene: .
V gene: TRBV12-3/TRBV12-4
J gene: TRBJ2-7
CDR3 protein: CASSLADEQYF

D gene: TRBD1
V gene: TRBV2
J gene: TRBJ2-2
CDR3 protein: CASYRGWGTGELFF

D gene: TRBD1
V gene: TRBV12-3/TRBV12-4
J gene: TRBJ1-1
CDR3 protein: CASSSAGTGARRDTEAFF

D gene: .
V gene: TRBV2
J gene: TRBJ2-5
CDR3 protein: CASIFRRNPQETQYF

D gene: .
V gene: TRBV12-3/TRBV12-4
J gene: TRBJ1-5
CDR3 protein: CASSFGGNNQPQHF

D gene: TRBD2
V gene: TRBV11-3
J gene: TRBJ2-5
CDR3 protein: CASTDFIGGAAETQYF

D gene: .
V gene: TRBV3-1
J gene: TRBJ2-2
CDR3 protein: CASSPQDSGTGELFF

D gene: TRBD2
V gene: TRBV10-3
J gene: TRBJ2-5
CDR3 protein: CAISASERGAQETQYF

D gene: .
V gene: TRBV6-2/TRBV6-3
J gene: TRBJ2-1
CDR3 protein: CASSKGPYRSSYNEQFF

D gene: .
V gene: TRBV29-1
J gene: TRBJ1-1
CDR3 protein: CSVDRLNTEAFF

D gene: .
V gene: TRBV5-1
J gene: TRBJ2-1
CDR3 protein: CASSLEGSSSSYNEQFF

D gene: .
V gene: TRBV12-3/TRBV12-4
J gene: TRBJ2-1
CDR3 protein: CASSFVRGNEQFF

D gene: TRBD1
V gene: TRBV3-1
J gene: TRBJ2-2
CDR3 protein: CASRTGAGAGELFF

D gene: .
V gene: TRBV12-3/TRBV12-4
J gene: TRBJ2-3
CDR3 protein: CASSWGSTDTQYF

D gene: TRBD1
V gene: TRBV27
J gene: TRBJ2-7
CDR3 protein: CASSGPSGTGNYEQYF

D gene: TRBD1
V gene: TRBV28
J gene: TRBJ2-3
CDR3 protein: CASSLSRGQLGTQYF

D gene: TRBD1
V gene: TRBV30
J gene: TRBJ2-2
CDR3 protein: CAWTVTGETGELFF

D gene: .
V gene: TRBV11-2
J gene: TRBJ2-6
CDR3 protein: CASSKTQGKSTGANVLTF

D gene: .
V gene: TRBV6-5
J gene: TRBJ2-1
CDR3 protein: CASSRRNEQFF

D gene: .
V gene: TRBV7-9
J gene: TRBJ2-1
CDR3 protein: CASRGQPYNEQFF

D gene: .
V gene: TRBV5-5
J gene: TRBJ2-3
CDR3 protein: CASSPRGYTDTQYF

D gene: TRBD2
V gene: TRBV5-8
J gene: TRBJ2-5
CDR3 protein: CASSLGLAVPPQETQYF